The table lists the clone carrying this TCR beta chain with many counts. Its antigen is still unknown. These data come from a study of early T cells in non-severe SARS-CoV-2 infection. The V end was cut by 2 bases, the J end by 7 bases, with 5 bases between. The CDR3 contains 12 residues. Germline V CDR1 and CDR2: SGHAT, FQNNGV. Each cDNA molecule carried a unique molecular identifier. TCRdb re-called the 5' RACE reads with MiXCR, one entry per CDR3 protein. The sample contains 25,000 to 30,000 distinct CDR3 sequences, around 4.5% of which appear only once. Notes on the study in general: VDJdb-based matching was biased toward anti-spike CD8 responses and missed private and CD4 specificities.

V gene TRBV11-2 combines with J gene TRBJ2-2, with no clear D. The sequencing sample was made of whole blood. This clonotype was obtained from an adult who was a healthcare worker with PCR-confirmed SARS-CoV-2 infection or an uninfected control (not recorded which). The CDR3, as DNA: TGTGCCAGCAGCTTAAAGGTCGGGGAGCTGTTTTTT. Translating gives CASSLKVGELFF.